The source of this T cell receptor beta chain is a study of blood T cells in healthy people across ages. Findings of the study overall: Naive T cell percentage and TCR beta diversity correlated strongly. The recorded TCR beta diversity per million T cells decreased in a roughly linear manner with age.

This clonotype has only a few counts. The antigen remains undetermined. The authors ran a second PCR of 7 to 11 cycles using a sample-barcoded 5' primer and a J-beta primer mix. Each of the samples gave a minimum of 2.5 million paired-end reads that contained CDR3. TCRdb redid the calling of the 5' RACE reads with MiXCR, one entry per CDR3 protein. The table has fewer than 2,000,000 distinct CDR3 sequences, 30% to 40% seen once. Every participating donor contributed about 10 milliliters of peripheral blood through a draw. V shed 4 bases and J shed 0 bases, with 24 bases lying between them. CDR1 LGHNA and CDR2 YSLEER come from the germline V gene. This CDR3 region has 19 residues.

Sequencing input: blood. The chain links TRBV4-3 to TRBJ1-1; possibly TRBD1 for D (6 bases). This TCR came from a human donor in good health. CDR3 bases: TGCGCCAGCAGCCTAAATTATCCTTTTAGGGGGGAATTGAACACTGAAGCTTTCTTT. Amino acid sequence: CASSLNYPFRGELNTEAFF.